This T cell receptor (beta chain) appears in the sequencing data of a study of cytomegalovirus exposure and HLA in healthy donors. Germline V gives CDR1 SGHNT, CDR2 YENEEA. The CDR3 spans 16 residues. J lost 4 bases, V lost 1 base, and 8 bases had no gene match. Donors in the study were healthy people who gave bone marrow. Donors likely had unrecorded immune exposures despite being nominally healthy when sampled. Primers included in the PCR were 60 Vbeta and 13 Jbeta primers. Assay used: immunoSEQ multiplex PCR; TCRdb lists only in-frame clones, some missing. Of around 200,000 clones detected, 70% to 80% appear once; the ten largest clones hold roughly 3.6%.

This clonotype was sampled from a woman aged 55-70 years in good health and CMV-seropositive. Input material: PBMCs. The gene calls are TRBV11-3 and TRBJ2-5; 8 bases are a match to TRBD1. CDR3 sequence (DNA): TGTGCCAGCAGCTTAGCCCAGGGGGCGGGCGGAGAGACCCAGTACTTC. Its protein is CASSLAQGAGGETQYF. Full variable domain (remainder filled in from reference TRBV11-3 and TRBJ2-5): EAGVVQSPRYKIIEKKQPVAFWCNPISGHNTLYWYLQNLGQGPELLIRYENEEAVDDSQLPKDRFSAERLKGVDSTLKIQPAELGDSAVYLCASSLAQGAGGETQYFGPGTRLLVL.